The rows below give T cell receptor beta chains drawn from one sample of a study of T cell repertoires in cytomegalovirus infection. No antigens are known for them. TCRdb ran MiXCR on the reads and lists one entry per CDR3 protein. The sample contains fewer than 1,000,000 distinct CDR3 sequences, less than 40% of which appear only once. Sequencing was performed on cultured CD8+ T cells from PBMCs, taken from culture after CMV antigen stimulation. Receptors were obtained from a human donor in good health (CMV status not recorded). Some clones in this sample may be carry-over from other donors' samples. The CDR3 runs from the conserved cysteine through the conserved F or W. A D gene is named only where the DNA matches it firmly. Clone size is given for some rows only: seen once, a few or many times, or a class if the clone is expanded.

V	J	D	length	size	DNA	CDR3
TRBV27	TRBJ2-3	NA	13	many	TGTGCCAGCAGTCCCTCTTCCACAGATACGCAGTATTTT	CASSPSSTDTQYF
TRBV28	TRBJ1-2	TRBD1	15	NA	TGTGCCAGCAGTGGGGGGGACAGGGGGCATTATGGCTACACCTTC	CASSGGDRGHYGYTF
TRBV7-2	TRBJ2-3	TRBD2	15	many	TGTGCCAGCAGCTTAGGCGGGGGGGCCGGAGATACGCAGTATTTT	CASSLGGGAGDTQYF
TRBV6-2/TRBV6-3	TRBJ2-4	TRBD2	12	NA	TGTGCCAGCACCCCTGGGGGGGGCATTCAGTACTTC	CASTPGGGIQYF
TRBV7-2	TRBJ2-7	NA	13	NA	TGTGCCAGCAGGTCAGGGGGGGACAACGAGCAGTACTTC	CASRSGGDNEQYF
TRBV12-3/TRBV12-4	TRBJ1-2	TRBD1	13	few	TGTGCCAGCAGACCACAGGGGGCGGAGGGCTACACCTTC	CASRPQGAEGYTF
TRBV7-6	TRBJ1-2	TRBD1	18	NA	TGTGCCAGCAGCTTAGCACCGGGACAGGGCAAGGAACTCTATGGCTACACCTTC	CASSLAPGQGKELYGYTF
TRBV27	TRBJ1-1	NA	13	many	TGTGCCAGCAGCTTAGGGGAGAACACTGAAGCTTTCTTT	CASSLGENTEAFF
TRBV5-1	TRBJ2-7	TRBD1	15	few	TGCGCCAGCGGACAGGGGGATCCCCTTCTGGACGAGCAGTACTTC	CASGQGDPLLDEQYF
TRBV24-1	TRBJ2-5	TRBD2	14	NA	TGTGCCACCAGTGATGGGAGGGAGAGGGAGACCCAGTACTTC	CATSDGRERETQYF
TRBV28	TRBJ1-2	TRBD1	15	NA	TGTGCCAGCAGTTTTACCTCGACAGGGAGGTATGGCTACACCTTC	CASSFTSTGRYGYTF
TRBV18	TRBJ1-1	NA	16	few	TGTGCCAGCTCACCGACTCGACAGGACCCAAACACTGAAGCTTTCTTT	CASSPTRQDPNTEAFF
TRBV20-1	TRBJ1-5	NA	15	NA	TGCAGTGCTAGAGCGAGGGGTCACAGCAATCAGCCCCAGCATTTT	CSARARGHSNQPQHF
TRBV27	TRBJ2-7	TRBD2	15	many	TGTGCCAGCAGTTTAGCGGCGGGGGGATACTACGAGCAGTACTTC	CASSLAAGGYYEQYF
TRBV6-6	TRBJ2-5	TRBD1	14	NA	TGTGCCGGGGCGTGGACAGGCCATCAAGAGACCCAGTACTTC	CAGAWTGHQETQYF
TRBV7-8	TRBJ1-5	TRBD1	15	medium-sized	TGTGCCAGCAGCTTATCCCGACAGGGAAATCAGCCCCAGCATTTT	CASSLSRQGNQPQHF
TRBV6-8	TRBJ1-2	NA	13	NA	TGTGCCAGCAGTTACAGGGTACGCTACGGCTACACCTTC	CASSYRVRYGYTF
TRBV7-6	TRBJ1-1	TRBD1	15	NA	TGTGCCAGCAGCCCGGGAACAGGGGATTTCACTGAAGCTTTCTTT	CASSPGTGDFTEAFF
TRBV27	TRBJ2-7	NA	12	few	TGTGCCAGCTCCCCGGGCCGCTACAAGCAGTACTTC	CASSPGRYKQYF
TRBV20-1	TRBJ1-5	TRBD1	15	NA	TGCAGTGCGACATTAACGGGACAGGGAAACCAGCCCCAGCATTTT	CSATLTGQGNQPQHF
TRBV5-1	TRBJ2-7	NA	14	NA	TGCGCCAGCAGCTTGGAACAGTGGAACTACGAGCAGTACTTC	CASSLEQWNYEQYF
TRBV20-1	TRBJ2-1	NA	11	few	TGCAGTGCCCCCCTGCGGCATGAGCAGTTCTTC	CSAPLRHEQFF
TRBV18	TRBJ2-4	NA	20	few	TGTGCCAGCTCACCCCCCGGGAAAGAAGAAGAGGTCCTAGCCAAAAACATTCAGTACTTC	CASSPPGKEEEVLAKNIQYF
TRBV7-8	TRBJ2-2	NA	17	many	TGTGCCAGCAGCTTATACGGGCCAACCGAGGGCACCGGGGAGCTGTTTTTT	CASSLYGPTEGTGELFF
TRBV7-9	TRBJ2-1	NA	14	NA	TGTGCCAGCAGCTTCAATACAGGGCCCCATGAGCAGTTCTTC	CASSFNTGPHEQFF
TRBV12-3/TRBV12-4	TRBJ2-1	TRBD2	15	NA	TGTGCCAGCATACAGAGCGGGGGGGCTAACAATGAGCAGTTCTTC	CASIQSGGANNEQFF
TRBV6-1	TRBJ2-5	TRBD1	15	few	TGTGCCAGCAGTGCGATTGACAGGGGTTGGGAGACCCAGTACTTC	CASSAIDRGWETQYF
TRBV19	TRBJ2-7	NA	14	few	TGTGCCAGTAGTATGGACCGGGGGAGCTACGAGCAGTACTTC	CASSMDRGSYEQYF
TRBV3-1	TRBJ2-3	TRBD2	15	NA	TGTGCCAGCAGCCAAGAATCTGGGACTAGATATACGCAGTATTTT	CASSQESGTRYTQYF
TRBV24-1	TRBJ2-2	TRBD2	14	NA	TGTGCCACCAGGCCGGGGGGAAGCACCGGGGAGCTGTTTTTT	CATRPGGSTGELFF
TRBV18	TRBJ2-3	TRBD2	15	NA	TGTGCCAGCTCACCTTTCGGGACTAGCCCAGATACGCAGTATTTT	CASSPFGTSPDTQYF
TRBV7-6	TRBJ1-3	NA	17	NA	TGTGCCAACAGCTTATACGGAGATCCTTCCTCTGGAAACACCATATATTTT	CANSLYGDPSSGNTIYF
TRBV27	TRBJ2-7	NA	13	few	TGTGCCAGCAGTAAAGGGACAACCTACGAGCAGTACTTC	CASSKGTTYEQYF
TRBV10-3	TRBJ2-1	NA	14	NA	TGTGCCATCAGTGATATAGGGCAGCTCAATGAGCAGTTCTTC	CAISDIGQLNEQFF
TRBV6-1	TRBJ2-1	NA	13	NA	TGTGCCAGCAGTCTACAGCTTTACAATGAGCAGTTCTTC	CASSLQLYNEQFF
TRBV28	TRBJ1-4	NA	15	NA	TGTGCCAGCAGTTTTGACGAGGCCCTTAATGAAAAACTGTTTTTT	CASSFDEALNEKLFF
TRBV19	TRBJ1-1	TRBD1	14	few	TGTGCCAGTACCGTTACAGGGGGGCTCACTGAAGCTTTCTTT	CASTVTGGLTEAFF
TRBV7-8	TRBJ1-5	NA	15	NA	TGTGCCAGCAGCTTAGCCCACCACGGGTATCAGCCCCAGCATTTT	CASSLAHHGYQPQHF
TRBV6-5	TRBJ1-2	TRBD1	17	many	TGTGCCAGCAGTTACTCGGCCGGACAGGGGCTTAACTATGGCTACACCTTC	CASSYSAGQGLNYGYTF
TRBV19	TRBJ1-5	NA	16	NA	TGTGCCAGTGCCTTTCGAAAAGAGAATAGCAATCAGCCCCAGCATTTT	CASAFRKENSNQPQHF
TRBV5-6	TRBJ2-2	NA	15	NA	TGTGCCAGCAGCCTAGACAGGGACTACACCGGGGAGCTGTTTTTT	CASSLDRDYTGELFF
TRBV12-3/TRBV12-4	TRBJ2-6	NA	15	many	TGTGCCAGCAGTTTCACGGTCTCTGGGGCCAACGTCCTGACTTTC	CASSFTVSGANVLTF
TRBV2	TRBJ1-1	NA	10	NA	TGTGCCAGTGAGGGTGCTGAAGCTTTCTTT	CASEGAEAFF
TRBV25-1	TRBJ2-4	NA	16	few	TGTGCCAGCAGTGAATACGTAGGGGTGGACAAAAACATTCAGTACTTC	CASSEYVGVDKNIQYF
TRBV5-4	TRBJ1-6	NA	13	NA	TGTGCCAGCAGCTGGGCACCCAATTCACCCCTCCACTTT	CASSWAPNSPLHF
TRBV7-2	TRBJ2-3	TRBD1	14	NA	TGTGTCAGCAGCTCGGGACAGGGAACAGATACGCAGTATTTT	CVSSSGQGTDTQYF
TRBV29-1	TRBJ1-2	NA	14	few	TGCAGCGTTGAAGAGGGGGGGCTCAGCTATGGCTACACCTTC	CSVEEGGLSYGYTF
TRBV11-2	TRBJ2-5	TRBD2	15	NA	TGTGCCAGCAGCTTAGACATAGCGGGGTGGGGGACCCAGTACTTC	CASSLDIAGWGTQYF
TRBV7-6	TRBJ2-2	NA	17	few	TGTGCCAGCAGCCAGGGCTTGGGGGGCACGAACACCGGGGAGCTGTTTTTT	CASSQGLGGTNTGELFF
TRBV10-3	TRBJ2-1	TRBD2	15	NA	TGTGCCATCAGGACTAGCGGAGAACCTCTCAATGAGCAGTTCTTC	CAIRTSGEPLNEQFF
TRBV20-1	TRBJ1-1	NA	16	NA	TGCAGTGCCCCCGGGCAGGGCGCTTACATGAACACTGAAGCTTTCTTT	CSAPGQGAYMNTEAFF
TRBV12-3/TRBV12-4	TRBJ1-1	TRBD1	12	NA	TGTGCCACCCTACAGGGGGATATTGAAGCTTTCTTT	CATLQGDIEAFF
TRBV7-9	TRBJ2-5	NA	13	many	TGTGCCAGCACCGACGCCGGACAAGAGACCCAGTACTTC	CASTDAGQETQYF